This is a list of T cell receptor beta chains from one sample in a study of T cell responses to AZD1222 COVID-19 vaccine. Assay: immunoSEQ multiplex PCR; the TCRdb copy retains only in-frame clones and omits some. The sample carries around 99,000 clones, 90% to 95% recorded once. The material was peripheral blood, obtained on day 0 of AZD1222 vaccination. These receptors all come from an adult in good health. Both conserved end residues are part of each CDR3. Each record gives: V gene, J gene, CDR3 protein.

>TRBV10-3|TRBJ1-1
CAISDTLAGSTMNTEAFF
>TRBV24-1|TRBJ2-5
CATSDPKGTGETQYF
>TRBV19|TRBJ1-5
CASSSPRGQGGDGNQPQHF
>TRBV30|TRBJ1-6
CAWDQGTHSPLHF
>TRBV9|TRBJ2-2
CASSVTTGSNTGELFF
>TRBV10-3|TRBJ2-1
CAIRGAGVYNEQFF
>TRBV5-1|TRBJ1-1
CASSQGQGLMNTEAFF
>TRBV5-1|TRBJ1-1
CASSLEASDTEAFF
>TRBV7-2|TRBJ1-3
CASSLGGNTIYF
>TRBV12-1|TRBJ1-1
CASSFVRVRGEAFF
>TRBV7-9|TRBJ2-1
CASSLSGGNEQFF
>TRBV10-3|TRBJ1-2
CAIESDRANYGYTF
>TRBV7-2|TRBJ2-5
CASARRTIYTETQYF
>TRBV29-1|TRBJ1-2
CSVAPVFRDYGYTF
>TRBV4-2|TRBJ2-7
CASSQGDRLPYEQYF
>TRBV5-1|TRBJ1-1
CASSPQGTGEAFF
>TRBV9|TRBJ2-7
CASSVDTGSYEQYF
>TRBV5-1|TRBJ1-1
CASSIFGGKGNTEAFF
>TRBV10-1|TRBJ1-1
CASSESKRNTEAFF
>TRBV3-1/TRBV3-2|TRBJ1-1
CASSLSSNTEAFF
>TRBV5-1|TRBJ1-4
CASSLDADRGYEKLFF
>TRBV28|TRBJ2-7
CASSRTSGSYEQYF
>TRBV9|TRBJ1-6
CASSPDISYNSPLHF
>TRBV24-1|TRBJ2-7
CATSDLAGGYEQYF
>TRBV12-3/TRBV12-4|TRBJ1-3
CASTITGKNTIYF
>TRBV2|TRBJ1-5
CASRRTGTGGLQPQHF
>TRBV18|TRBJ1-1
CASSPGKGTEAFF
>TRBV24-1|TRBJ1-6
CATSDLGSPLHF
>TRBV4-2|TRBJ1-1
CASSQGPVGGRAEAFF
>TRBV4-3|TRBJ1-2
CASSQDWRRENYGYTF
>TRBV5-4|TRBJ2-1
CASSSDPANEQFF
>TRBV11-2|TRBJ1-2
CASSPANQRDPRDGYTF
>TRBV3-1/TRBV3-2|TRBJ1-3
CASSQTAGSAIYF
>TRBV6-1|TRBJ1-3
CASSEARGGSGNTIYF
>TRBV29-1|TRBJ2-3
CSVAGATSGSPSTDTQYF
>TRBV27|TRBJ2-6
CASSFILGLGANVLTF
>TRBV24-1|TRBJ2-3
CATSAPGADTQYF
>TRBV6-6|TRBJ1-5
CASGRENQPQHF
>TRBV11-2|TRBJ2-3
CASSLELLVTDTQYF
>TRBV11-1|TRBJ1-6
CASRGGHYNSPLHF
>TRBV19|TRBJ1-1
CASSTGHPKLPRTNTEAFF
>TRBV27|TRBJ1-1
CASSFRGRGGTEAFF
>TRBV5-1|TRBJ2-7
CASSSGGQGLGEQYF